Below, one TCR beta chain is given with its context. In the source study's methods: Amplifying reference gene primers gave estimates of nucleated cell counts. The assay was immunoSEQ multiplex PCR, and TCRdb's table has in-frame clones only and misses some. V, J and clone size derive from that table, while D and trimming were established from the DNA sequence. The sample records roughly 190,000 clones, about 85% being singletons. This sample was taken from a study of blood T cell repertoires in COVID-19. Study context: Sites across the United States, Italy and Spain contributed samples from acute and convalescent COVID-19. In each case, the material was cDNA or gDNA derived from T cells, B-cell-depleted T cells, or PBMCs.

The CDR3 is 15 residues long. V lost 2 bases and J lost 1, with 12 bases in between. Germline-derived CDR1 and CDR2 are SGHTA and FQGNSA. The V call is TRBV7-2, the J call TRBJ2-7; D is perhaps TRBD1 (5 bases). The sequenced sample was peripheral blood. This clonotype originated in a human donor in a cohort sampled during active COVID-19. This CDR3 reads CASSLTVRQSYEQYF. As DNA, the CDR3 is TGTGCCAGCAGCTTAACGGTCCGACAGTCCTACGAGCAGTACTTC.